Presented here are 21 T cell receptor beta chains from one specimen sequenced in a study of blood T cell repertoires in COVID-19. Sequencing was performed with immunoSEQ multiplex PCR; in TCRdb, only in-frame clones are kept and a portion is missing. The sample includes approximately 190,000 clones, under 85% of them seen just once. The specimen was peripheral blood. The receptors stem from a man aged 55 to 70 with active or convalescent COVID-19.

J is TRBJ2-1 and V is TRBV10-2, with a possible D match to TRBD2 (6 bases). Germline V CDR1 and CDR2: WSHSY, SAAADI. This CDR3 spans 14 amino acids. Trimming cost V 6 bases and J 5 bases, with 14 bases left between them. The CDR3 is CASRGRGLNNEQFF. CDR3 bases: TGCGCCAGCAGGGGGCGGGGACTCAACAATGAGCAGTTCTTC.

This clone showed up just a few times. This chain links TRBV13 with TRBJ2-5; D is possibly TRBD1 (5 bases). Germline values: CDR1 PRHDT, CDR2 FYEKMQ (reference sequence). The CDR3 consists of 16 residues. Trimming shortened V by 0 bases and J by 3 bases, and 14 bases separated the two germline ends. The CDR3 DNA follows: TGTGCCAGCAGCTTAGGCCTAGGGGCTAAAGAAGAGACCCAGTACTTC. Protein product: CASSLGLGAKEETQYF.

V usage is TRBV28 and J usage is TRBJ1-5, with D uncertain. This CDR3 is built from 17 residues. Germline V gives CDR1 MDHEN, CDR2 SYDVKM. V lost 6 bases and J 2 bases, leaving 20 bases between the germline ends. CDR3 coding DNA: TGTGCCAGCAGCCCCAGACTTTTCGAACTTGGCAATCAGCCCCAGCATTTT. Protein product: CASSPRLFELGNQPQHF.

This chain uses TRBV19 with TRBJ1-5; D is undetermined. Trimming took 3 bases from V and 2 from J, leaving 8 bases between them. The CDR3 loop spans 14 amino acids. Germline CDR1 and CDR2: LNHDA and SQIVND (reference sequence). The CDR3 region is CASSIGNRNQPQHF. The CDR3, as DNA: TGTGCCAGTAGTATCGGGAATCGCAATCAGCCCCAGCATTTT. The full variable domain, completed using reference TRBV19 and TRBJ1-5, is DGGITQSPKYLFRKEGQNVTLSCEQNLNHDAMYWYRQDPGQGLRLIYYSQIVNDFQKGDIAEGYSVSREKKESFPLTVTSAQKNPTAFYLCASSIGNRNQPQHFGDGTRLSIL.

V is TRBV21-1 and J is TRBJ1-5; the table calls TRBD1, which could not be checked here. TRBV21-1 is a pseudogene segment. CDR3 length: 13 amino acids. CDR3 protein: CASGDSPTQPQHF. CDR3 nucleotide sequence: TGTGCCAGCGGGGACAGCCCCACTCAGCCCCAGCATTTT.

This chain connects TRBV28 to TRBJ1-2, with D uncertain. This CDR3 is 13 amino acids long. V shed 9 bases and J shed 2 bases, with 13 bases lying between them. Germline CDR1 MDHEN, CDR2 SYDVKM. In DNA form, the CDR3 reads TGTGCCAGTGTAGAGACTCTCAACTATGGCTACACCTTC. This encodes CASVETLNYGYTF.

This rearrangement joins TRBV28 to TRBJ2-7, with 11 bases that match TRBD2. The V and J ends lost 6 bases and 7 bases, in that order; junction bases with no gene match: 8. From germline, CDR1 is MDHEN and CDR2 SYDVKM. This CDR3 comprises 14 residues. CDR3 DNA: TGTGCCAGCAGCAAACTAGCGGGAGCGAGGGAGCAGTACTTC. Its protein product is CASSKLAGAREQYF.

This chain uses TRBV19 with TRBJ1-4; D not resolved. V was pared by 3 bases and J by 5 bases, with 13 bases between. The CDR3 covers 15 residues. The germline CDR1 and CDR2 sequences are LNHDA and SQIVND (reference sequence). The CDR3 DNA is TGTGCCAGTAGTATTATCTCTCCCCGGAATGAAAAACTGTTTTTT. This encodes CASSIISPRNEKLFF.

The chain employs TRBV6-2 or TRBV6-3 and TRBJ2-7; weak D call: TRBD2 (6 bases). Germline loops: CDR1 MNHEY, CDR2 SVGEGT. This CDR3 is 15 amino acids long. V lost 6 bases and J 4 bases, leaving 19 bases between the germline ends. CDR3 amino acids: CASSLKGGTLYEQYF. The DNA for the CDR3 is TGTGCCAGCAGCCTAAAGGGCGGGACCCTTTACGAGCAGTACTTC.

The V gene is TRBV7-9, the J gene TRBJ1-1; 8 nucleotides align to TRBD1. The CDR3 has 15 amino acids. The V and J ends lost 3 bases and 1 base, in that order; junction bases with no gene match: 4. Germline lookup yields CDR1 SEHNR and CDR2 FQNEAQ (reference sequence). The CDR3 nucleotides are TGTGCCAGCAGCTTCCAGGGGGCCGGGAACACTGAAGCTTTCTTT. This sequence encodes CASSFQGAGNTEAFF.

The V call is TRBV28, the J call TRBJ1-4, with D perhaps matching TRBD1 (5 bases). V was clipped by 6 bases and J by 10 bases, with 21 bases between them. This CDR3 has 15 residues. CDR1 is MDHEN, CDR2 SYDVKM, per germline. CDR3 protein: CASSPSGAALGKLFF. As DNA, the CDR3 is TGTGCCAGCAGCCCGAGCGGGGCCGCGTTGGGAAAACTGTTTTTT.

V gene TRBV5-1 combines with J gene TRBJ2-5, with TRBD2 matching 15 bases. The CDR3 runs to 16 residues. V lost 0 bases and J lost 5; bases outside the gene matches: 2. Germline assignment: CDR1 SGHRS and CDR2 YFSETQ. CDR3 residues: CASSLGTSGRAETQYF. The CDR3 DNA reads TGCGCCAGCAGCTTGGGGACTAGCGGGAGGGCGGAGACCCAGTACTTC.

V gene TRBV20-1 combines with J gene TRBJ2-7; no clear D gene. CDR1 is DFQATT and CDR2 is SNEGSKA in the germline V gene (reference sequence). Trimming cost V 3 bases and J 4 bases, with 7 bases left between them. The CDR3 extends over 11 amino acids. CDR3 sequence: CSASDNYEQYF. For the CDR3, the DNA is TGCAGTGCTAGTGACAATTACGAGCAGTACTTC.

V usage is TRBV28 and J usage is TRBJ1-5; TRBD1 matches 9 bases. Trimming removed 6 bases from V and 3 bases from J; junction bases left unmatched: 6. The CDR3 consists of 15 residues. CDR1 MDHEN and CDR2 SYDVKM come from the germline V gene. The CDR3 loop reads CASRPGQGLNQPQHF. CDR3 nucleotide sequence: TGTGCCAGCAGGCCGGGACAGGGCCTCAATCAGCCCCAGCATTTT.

This rearrangement joins TRBV5-1 to TRBJ2-3; D unclear. Germline CDR1 and CDR2: SGHRS and YFSETQ. The V and J ends lost 0 bases and 3 bases respectively, with 8 bases between them. The CDR3 is made up of 14 amino acids. CDR3 in amino acids: CASSLAPGTDTQYF. The CDR3 nucleotides read TGCGCCAGCAGCTTGGCCCCAGGAACAGATACGCAGTATTTT.

This chain links TRBV3-1 (or the pseudogene TRBV3-2) with TRBJ1-4, with unresolved D. The germline V and J ends were trimmed by 1 base and 7 bases, with 13 bases remaining between them. The CDR3 loop spans 15 amino acids. Germline-derived CDR1 and CDR2 are LGHDT and YNNKEL (reference sequence). Here the CDR3 DNA reads TGTGCCAGCAGCCAAGGTGCAGTAAATTCTGAAAAACTGTTTTTT. Its translation is CASSQGAVNSEKLFF.

The rearrangement joins TRBV9 to TRBJ2-7; the match to TRBD2 covers 11 bases. V shed 4 bases and J 2 bases; nucleotides not matched to a gene: 8. Germline V gives CDR1 SGDLS, CDR2 YYNGEE. CDR3 size: 16 residues. In DNA form, the CDR3 reads TGTGCCAGCAGCTCCCCTAGCGGGAGGCTTACCTACGAGCAGTACTTC. Translated: CASSSPSGRLTYEQYF.

The V and J genes are TRBV5-4 and TRBJ1-5; 7 bases line up with TRBD1. Germline-derived CDR1 and CDR2 are SGHNT and YYREEE (reference sequence). CDR3 length: 17 residues. Trimming took 7 bases from V and 2 from J; bases not matched to a gene: 15. The CDR3 sequence: CASAREGASGGNQPQHF. The DNA of the CDR3 is TGTGCCAGCGCGCGGGAGGGGGCGTCGGGCGGCAATCAGCCCCAGCATTTT.

In its sample, this clone was seen once. The V and J genes are TRBV7-2 and TRBJ2-3; TRBD2 agrees at 7 bases. The CDR3 loop spans 16 amino acids. J gave up 0 bases and V 5 bases, and 8 bases lay outside the gene matches. The germline gives CDR1 SGHTA, CDR2 FQGNSA. DNA for the CDR3: TGTGCCAGCAGCCTTTTGGGAGGGCCTAGCACAGATACGCAGTATTTT. This encodes CASSLLGGPSTDTQYF.

V gene TRBV7-2 combines with J gene TRBJ2-5, with 7 bases fitting TRBD1. V shed 8 bases, J shed 4 bases, and the junction held 13 bases outside the gene matches. From germline, CDR1 is SGHTA and CDR2 FQGNSA. The CDR3 spans 15 residues. CDR3 residues: CASVPMNRGAETQYF. The CDR3 DNA reads as TGTGCCAGCGTACCCATGAACAGGGGTGCAGAGACCCAGTACTTC. Looking up the rest from reference TRBV7-2 and TRBJ2-5 gives the full variable domain: GAGVSQSPSNKVTEKGKDVELRCDPISGHTALYWYRQSLGQGLEFLIYFQGNSAPDKSGLPSDRFSAERTGGSVSTLTIQRTQQEDSAVYLCASVPMNRGAETQYFGPGTRLLVL.

This chain joins TRBV28 and TRBJ1-4; D remains unclear. Trimming removed 2 bases at V and 0 bases at J, with 10 bases between. Germline values: CDR1 MDHEN, CDR2 SYDVKM. CDR3 length equals 16 residues. In nucleotides, the CDR3 is TGTGCCAGCAGTTTAAGGAGCAGCACAACTAATGAAAAACTGTTTTTT. This gives the protein CASSLRSSTTNEKLFF.